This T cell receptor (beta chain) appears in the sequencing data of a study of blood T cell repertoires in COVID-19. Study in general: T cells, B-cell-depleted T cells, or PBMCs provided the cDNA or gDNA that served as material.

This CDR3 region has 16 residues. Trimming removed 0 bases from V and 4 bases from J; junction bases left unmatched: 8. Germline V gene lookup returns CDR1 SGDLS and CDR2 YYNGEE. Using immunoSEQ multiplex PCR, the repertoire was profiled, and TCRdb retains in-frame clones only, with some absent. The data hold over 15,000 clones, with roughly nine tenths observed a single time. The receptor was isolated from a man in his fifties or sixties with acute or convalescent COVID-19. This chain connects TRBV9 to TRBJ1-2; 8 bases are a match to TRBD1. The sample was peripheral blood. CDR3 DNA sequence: TGTGCCAGCAGCGTAGCAGCACAGGGGGGGCCCTATGGCTACACCTTC. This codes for CASSVAAQGGPYGYTF.